This T cell receptor beta chain was retrieved from a study of blood T cell repertoires in COVID-19. As for the study in general: COVID-19 samples from acute and convalescent phases originated in the United States, Italy and Spain.

This CDR3 contains 14 residues. Trimming removed 6 bases from V and 0 bases from J, with 11 bases in between. CDR1 SNHLY and CDR2 FYNNEI come from the germline V gene. As originally analysed: Researchers report that nucleated cell counts were estimated from reference gene primer amplification. This table comes from immunoSEQ multiplex PCR, and its TCRdb copy is limited to in-frame clones, with some not included. For V, J and clone size, that table is used; D and trimming come from the DNA. The sample lists around 170,000 clones; 86% were seen once. This chain joins TRBV2 and TRBJ1-1, with D hard to call. The sequence was obtained from a man aged 45-65 years with active or convalescent COVID-19. Material: peripheral blood. This CDR3 reads CASRPRYMNTEAFF. CDR3 DNA: TGTGCCAGCAGGCCTAGATACATGAACACTGAAGCTTTCTTT.